This TCR beta chain is drawn from a study of tumor and adjacent non-tumor tissue in lung cancer. Study as a whole: Patients were aged about 30 to 80, 10 men and a handful of women, stage I to III. Each sample yielded 3.5 million to 4.5 million productive TCRbeta reads on average.

The CDR3 is 16 amino acids. Germline V gene lookup returns CDR1 LGHNA and CDR2 YSLEER. For this clonotype: Its antigen is currently unknown. A read error may account for a junction end that differs from germline.

Three rounds of nested PCR, following a modified ARM-PCR protocol, produced the TCRbeta library. Each CDR3 protein gets one entry after TCRdb re-called the multiplex PCR reads with MiXCR. The table includes 200,000 to 250,000 distinct CDR3 sequences, about two thirds detected once. No cell sorting was done before RNA was extracted from the tissue. Whole-study findings and limits: Patients with more diverse tumor TCRs had worse survival. Compared with tumor, normal lung showed significantly lower TCR diversity.

The sequenced sample consisted of lung tumor tissue. This receptor was identified in a man aged 55 to 70 with non-small cell lung cancer. The chain joins TRBV4-3 to TRBJ2-1, with 7 bases fitting TRBD2. CDR3 in DNA: TGCGTCAGCAGCCAAAACTGGGACTACCACAACAATGAGCAGTTCTTC. The encoded protein is CVSSQNWDYHNNEQFF.